These T cell receptor beta chains were read from a single sample in a study of blood T cell repertoires in COVID-19. The data were produced by immunoSEQ multiplex PCR, yet TCRdb's version contains in-frame clones alone and is incomplete. The sample holds 70,000 to 85,000 clones, approximately 91% seen once. The sequencing sample was made of peripheral blood. The source of these receptors is a man in his sixties or seventies with active or convalescent COVID-19. Each CDR3 is given with its conserved first and last residue. A D gene is named only where the DNA matches it firmly. Clone sizes are given selectively: once, few, many, or a class where the clone is expanded.

j_call: TRBJ1-2
v_call: TRBV5-5
d_call: .
clone_size: once
cdr3_aa: CASSFQPSGGQSLGYTF
cdr3_nt: TGTGCCAGCAGCTTTCAGCCTTCGGGAGGGCAAAGTTTAGGCTACACCTTC

j_call: TRBJ2-5
v_call: TRBV18
d_call: TRBD2
clone_size: once
cdr3_aa: CASSPLAGGPVGETQYF
cdr3_nt: TGTGCCAGCTCACCACTAGCGGGAGGGCCTGTTGGAGAGACCCAGTACTTC

j_call: TRBJ2-2
v_call: TRBV29-1
d_call: .
clone_size: .
cdr3_aa: CSATFTQGGELFF
cdr3_nt: TGCAGCGCCACCTTCACTCAGGGTGGGGAGCTGTTTTTT

j_call: TRBJ2-2
v_call: TRBV27
d_call: TRBD2
clone_size: .
cdr3_aa: CASSSSGGSRQGITGELFF
cdr3_nt: TGTGCCAGCAGCTCTAGCGGGGGGTCTCGACAAGGTATTACCGGGGAGCTGTTTTTT

j_call: TRBJ2-5
v_call: TRBV27
d_call: TRBD2
clone_size: .
cdr3_aa: CASSRSGGLQETQYF
cdr3_nt: TGTGCCAGCAGCCGTAGCGGGGGGCTTCAAGAGACCCAGTACTTC

j_call: TRBJ2-7
v_call: TRBV19
d_call: TRBD1
clone_size: .
cdr3_aa: CASTYGQGYEQYF
cdr3_nt: TGTGCCAGTACCTACGGACAGGGCTACGAGCAGTACTTC

j_call: TRBJ1-4
v_call: TRBV6-1
d_call: .
clone_size: .
cdr3_aa: CASSESTGPAEKLFF
cdr3_nt: TGTGCCAGCAGTGAATCTACAGGGCCAGCTGAAAAACTGTTTTTT

j_call: TRBJ2-2
v_call: TRBV5-4
d_call: TRBD2
clone_size: .
cdr3_aa: CASSLSLLAGSGGELFF
cdr3_nt: TGTGCCAGCAGCTTGTCCTTGCTAGCGGGATCAGGCGGGGAGCTGTTTTTT

j_call: TRBJ1-1
v_call: TRBV18
d_call: .
clone_size: .
cdr3_aa: CASSPGTNTEAFF
cdr3_nt: TGTGCCAGTTCCCCCGGTACGAACACTGAAGCTTTCTTT

j_call: TRBJ2-7
v_call: TRBV6-6
d_call: TRBD1
clone_size: many
cdr3_aa: CASSRGQGGEQYF
cdr3_nt: TGTGCCAGCAGTCGCGGACAGGGCGGCGAGCAGTACTTC